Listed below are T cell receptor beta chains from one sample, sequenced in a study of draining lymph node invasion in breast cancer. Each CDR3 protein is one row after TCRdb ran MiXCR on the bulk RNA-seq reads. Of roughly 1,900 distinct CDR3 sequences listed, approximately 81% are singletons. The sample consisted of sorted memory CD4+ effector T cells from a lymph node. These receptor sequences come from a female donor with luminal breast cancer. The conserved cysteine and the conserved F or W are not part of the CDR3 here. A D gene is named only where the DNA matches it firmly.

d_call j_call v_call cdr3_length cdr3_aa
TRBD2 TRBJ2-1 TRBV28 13 ASSFRFPSGSEQF
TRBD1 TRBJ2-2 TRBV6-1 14 ASRRTGGTNTGELF
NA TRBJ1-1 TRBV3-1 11 ASSQPRGRAAF
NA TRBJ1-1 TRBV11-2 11 ASSLDFRTEDF
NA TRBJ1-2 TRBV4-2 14 ASSQDSNTIQYGYT
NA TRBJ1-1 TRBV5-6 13 ASSGPGGRLTEAF
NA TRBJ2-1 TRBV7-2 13 AGSLASSTYNEQF
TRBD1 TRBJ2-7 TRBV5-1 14 ASSATAGGASYEQY
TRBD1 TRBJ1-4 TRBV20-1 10 GTGEANEKLF
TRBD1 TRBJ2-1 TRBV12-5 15 ASGLVDRGTAYNEQF
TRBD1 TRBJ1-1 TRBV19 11 ASSAQGRTEAF
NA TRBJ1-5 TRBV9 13 ASSVAVGGYQPQH
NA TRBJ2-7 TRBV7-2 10 ASSLSSYEQY
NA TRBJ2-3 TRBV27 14 ASSSPPPGLPDTQY
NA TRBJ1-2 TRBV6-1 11 ASSEPDRSGYT
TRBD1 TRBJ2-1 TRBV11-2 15 ASSPTFGTGSGNEQF
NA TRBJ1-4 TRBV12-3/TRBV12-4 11 ASSLAGTEKLF
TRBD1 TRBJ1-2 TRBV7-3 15 ASSLNTRGTGGYGYT
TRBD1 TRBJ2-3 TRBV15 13 ATSTGQGGTDTQY
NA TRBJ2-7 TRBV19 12 ASSRGTYSYEQY
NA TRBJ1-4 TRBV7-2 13 ASSLAGQGQGKLF
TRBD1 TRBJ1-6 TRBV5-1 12 ASSQGQVNSPLH
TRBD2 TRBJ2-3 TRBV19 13 ASSIGGTITDTQY
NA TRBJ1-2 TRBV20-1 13 SAREIENPNYGYT